The 9 T cell receptor beta chains below were found in one sample sequenced in a study of OX40 agonist ivuxolimab in advanced cancers. The assay was immunoSEQ multiplex PCR, and TCRdb's table has in-frame clones only and misses some. This sample has tens of thousands of clones; around 79% occur once, and the top ten carry 9.5% to 13%. Source: CD4+ or CD8+ T cells sorted from blood, taken in a trial of the OX40 agonist ivuxolimab. Receptors originate from an adult with an advanced solid tumor such as melanoma, head and neck, liver or kidney cancer.

This chain links TRBV9 with TRBJ1-5; maybe TRBD1 (5 bases). The germline V gene has CDR1 SGDLS and CDR2 YYNGEE. This CDR3 is built from 16 residues. V shed 0 bases and J shed 4 bases, with 14 bases lying between them. The CDR3 bases are TGTGCCAGCAGCGTAGGTGGGGACTCCCGTAATCAGCCCCAGCATTTT. Translating gives CASSVGGDSRNQPQHF.

V and J are TRBV5-1 and TRBJ1-1, with D unclear. Germline V CDR1 and CDR2: SGHRS, YFSETQ. This CDR3 region has 14 residues. V was pared by 1 base and J by 5 bases, with 12 bases between. The DNA for the CDR3 is TGCGCCAGCAGCTTGACGGTAGAGGGAACTGAAGCTTTCTTT. Amino acid sequence: CASSLTVEGTEAFF. Based on the CDR3 plus reference TRBV5-1 and TRBJ1-1, the full variable domain is KAGVTQTPRYLIKTRGQQVTLSCSPISGHRSVSWYQQTPGQGLQFLFEYFSETQRNKGNFPGRFSGRQFSNSRSEMNVSTLELGDSALYLCASSLTVEGTEAFFGQGTRLTVV.

The gene calls are TRBV18 and TRBJ2-7, with D possibly being TRBD1 (6 bases). V dropped 6 bases and J dropped 3 bases, with 18 bases sitting between them. CDR1 is KGHSH and CDR2 is LQKENI in the germline V gene. This CDR3 spans 15 amino acids. The CDR3 region is CASSRTGTSFYEQYF. The CDR3 DNA follows: TGTGCCAGCTCGCGCACCGGGACATCCTTCTACGAGCAGTACTTC.

V gene TRBV19 combines with J gene TRBJ2-7, with D possibly TRBD2 on 7 matching bases. Germline V lookup: CDR1 LNHDA, CDR2 SQIVND (reference sequence). V lost 1 base, J lost 1 base, and 14 bases lay in between. The CDR3 contains 16 residues. CDR3 protein: CASSIGGGLLSYEQYF. The DNA of the CDR3 is TGTGCCAGTAGTATAGGAGGGGGACTACTATCCTACGAGCAGTACTTC.

V is TRBV4-1 and J is TRBJ1-5; no definite D call. Looked up from germline, CDR1 is MGHRA and CDR2 is YSYEKL. The V gene lost 2 bases and the J gene lost 2 bases, with 10 bases spanning the gap. The CDR3 extends over 15 amino acids. CDR3 sequence (DNA): TGCGCCAGCAGCCAACTCGGAATCGGCAATCAGCCCCAGCATTTT. The encoded protein is CASSQLGIGNQPQHF.

The chain links TRBV27 to TRBJ2-2; D not certain. V was clipped by 6 bases and J by 4 bases, with 6 bases between them. The CDR3 length is 12 residues. CDR1 and CDR2 (germline): MNHEY, SMNVEV (reference sequence). CDR3 protein: CASRRATGELFF. CDR3 bases: TGTGCCAGCAGGCGAGCCACCGGGGAGCTGTTTTTT.

The CDR3 reads CASRPRDSGTDTQYF. CDR3 in DNA: TGTGCCAGCAGGCCACGGGACAGTGGCACAGATACGCAGTATTTT. V is TRBV7-9 and J is TRBJ2-3, with 7 bases identical to TRBD1. Germline V gives CDR1 SEHNR, CDR2 FQNEAQ (reference sequence). The CDR3 loop spans 15 amino acids. The junction had 7 bases not matched to a gene; V was cut back by 6 bases and J by 1 base.

This rearrangement joins TRBV7-9 to TRBJ2-1; 9 bases align to TRBD2. Germline CDR1 and CDR2: SEHNR and FQNEAQ (reference sequence). This CDR3 is built from 15 residues. Trimming removed 5 bases from V and 2 bases from J; junction bases left unmatched: 4. Here the CDR3 reads CASSLTSGPYNEQFF. The CDR3 region has the DNA TGTGCCAGCAGCCTGACTAGCGGTCCCTACAATGAGCAGTTCTTC.

This clone was counted only a few times. V and J are TRBV4-3 and TRBJ1-4; D is possibly TRBD1 (5 bases). CDR1 and CDR2 from the germline V gene are LGHNA and YSLEER. The CDR3 length is 16 residues. V dropped 0 bases and J dropped 6 bases, with 14 bases sitting between them. CDR3 nucleotide sequence: TGCGCCAGCAGCCAAGATTTGGCAGGAGGGGATGAAAAACTGTTTTTT. Translating it yields CASSQDLAGGDEKLFF.